The 31 T cell receptor beta chains below come from one sample, sequenced in a study of beta chain features in type 1 diabetes (dated by TCRdb to the late 2010s). Broad study findings and their caveats: In all four CD4+ subsets, TCRB CDR3 length was moderately but significantly shorter in type 1 diabetes patients.

The antigens for these receptors are not known. Libraries were prepared through the immunoSEQ multiplex PCR assay. The entire amount of isolated RNA was reverse transcribed using the High Capacity cDNA Reverse Transcription Kit, so the sequenced TCRB transcripts were expressed ones. The immuneACCESS repertoire file appears here via TCRdb, limited to in-frame rearrangements. These files lack a portion of the clones; in checked studies, under half of the deficit traces to unresolved V genes, and the cause of the others is not known. Counted in this sample were hundreds of thousands of clones; around an eighth of them appeared once. Approximately 0.043% of the sample is held by the ten biggest clonotypes. Sequenced input: naive CD4+ T cells from blood. According to the study, the label for this sample's cell subset or site signals: true naive CD4+ T cells. The receptors derive from a man aged 18 to 35 with type 1 diabetes.

This clone was counted between two and nine times. The chain has TRBV27 and TRBJ1-2; the D gene is possibly TRBD1 (6 bases). This CDR3 region has 16 residues. Trimming took 5 bases from V and 6 from J, leaving 22 bases between them. Germline V lookup: CDR1 MNHEY, CDR2 SMNVEV (reference sequence). The CDR3 is CASSEGYNRDTNGYTF. CDR3 in DNA: TGTGCCAGCAGTGAGGGCTACAACCGGGACACCAATGGCTACACCTTC.

The J gene is TRBJ2-1, the V gene TRBV27, with 11 bases that match TRBD2. The junction had 14 bases not matched to a gene; V was cut back by 10 bases and J by 6 bases. Germline CDR1 and CDR2: MNHEY and SMNVEV (reference sequence). CDR3 length equals 16 residues. The DNA of the CDR3 is TGTGCCACAAGCAGTCCGGGGACTAGCGGCGGCAATGAGCAGTTCTTC. Protein sequence: CATSSPGTSGGNEQFF.

The CDR3 here is CASRLGLAEPSDTQYF. The DNA for the CDR3 is TGCGCCAGCAGACTTGGACTAGCGGAGCCCTCAGATACGCAGTATTTT. The chain employs TRBV5-1 and TRBJ2-3, with 10 nucleotides matching TRBD2. Germline V CDR1 and CDR2: SGHRS, YFSETQ. The trim removed 5 bases at V and 4 bases at J, leaving 10 bases unmatched. CDR3 length: 16 residues. The full variable domain, with the rest looked up from reference TRBV5-1 and TRBJ2-3, is KAGVTQTPRYLIKTRGQQVTLSCSPISGHRSVSWYQQTPGQGLQFLFEYFSETQRNKGNFPGRFSGRQFSNSRSEMNVSTLELGDSALYLCASRLGLAEPSDTQYFGPGTRLTVL.

The chain joins TRBV5-1 to TRBJ2-7; possibly TRBD2 for D (5 bases). CDR1 and CDR2 from the germline V gene are SGHRS and YFSETQ. CDR3 length: 13 residues. Trimming shortened V by 5 bases and J by 2 bases, and 11 bases separated the two germline ends. CDR3: CASSSDYPYEQYF. The CDR3 nucleotides are TGCGCCAGCAGTTCCGACTACCCCTACGAGCAGTACTTC.

This clone has just a few counts. V gene TRBV5-1 combines with J gene TRBJ2-1, with 7 bases that match TRBD2. The V and J ends lost 2 bases and 9 bases, in that order; junction bases with no gene match: 11. The V gene's germline CDR1 is SGHRS and CDR2 YFSETQ. CDR3 length equals 15 residues. As DNA, the CDR3 is TGCGCCAGCAGCTTAAGGACTCCCTCGGGGGGTGAGCAGTTCTTC. This encodes CASSLRTPSGGEQFF.

This clone was seen more than once but under ten times. The chain joins TRBV4-1 to TRBJ2-4; 7 bases agree with TRBD1. The J segment lost 9 bases and the V segment lost 3 bases, leaving 8 bases of the junction unmatched. Germline V gives CDR1 MGHRA, CDR2 YSYEKL. The CDR3 runs 14 residues. The CDR3 sequence: CASSQDRWDSIQYF. CDR3 bases: TGCGCCAGCAGCCAGGACAGGTGGGACAGCATTCAGTACTTC.

The J gene is TRBJ1-1, the V gene TRBV5-1; TRBD1 agrees at 7 bases. Trimming at V came to 2 bases and at J to 0 bases, leaving 7 bases not matched to a gene. CDR1 is SGHRS, CDR2 YFSETQ, per germline. The length of the CDR3 is 16 residues. The CDR3: CASSFGTDVMNTEAFF. In DNA form, the CDR3 reads TGCGCCAGCAGCTTCGGGACAGATGTTATGAACACTGAAGCTTTCTTT. Drawing the rest from reference TRBV5-1 and TRBJ1-1, the complete variable domain is KAGVTQTPRYLIKTRGQQVTLSCSPISGHRSVSWYQQTPGQGLQFLFEYFSETQRNKGNFPGRFSGRQFSNSRSEMNVSTLELGDSALYLCASSFGTDVMNTEAFFGQGTRLTVV.

The sample holds a few counts of this clone. This rearrangement joins TRBV7-2 to TRBJ1-2, with 8 bases aligning to TRBD1. CDR1 is SGHTA, CDR2 FQGNSA, per germline. The CDR3 sequence is 13 residues long. The V segment lost 5 bases and the J segment 4 bases; nucleotides outside the gene matches: 3. The DNA for the CDR3 is TGTGCCAGCAGCAAAGACAGGGGCTATGGCTACACCTTC. It yields the protein CASSKDRGYGYTF.

The chain links TRBV28 to TRBJ1-2, with no clear D. The CDR3 runs 13 residues. The V gene lost 7 bases and the J gene lost 4 bases, with 13 bases spanning the gap. The germline V gene encodes CDR1 MDHEN and CDR2 SYDVKM. CDR3 nucleotides: TGTGCCAGCACTGAGGACGCTTCCTATGGCTACACCTTC. It encodes CASTEDASYGYTF.

This clone was seen only a few times. Other DNA sequences in the sample encode the same CDR3. V usage is TRBV14 and J usage is TRBJ2-5, with D hard to call. The CDR3 extends over 12 amino acids. Trimming shortened V by 1 base and J by 4 bases, and 4 bases separated the two germline ends. Germline CDR1 is SGHDN and CDR2 is FVKESK. CDR3 nucleotides: TGTGCCAGCAGCCAAGCTGGAGAGACCCAGTACTTC. Translation: CASSQAGETQYF.

This clone was recorded a few times. The J gene is TRBJ2-3, the V gene TRBV19; 10 positions agree with TRBD2. Germline CDR1 is LNHDA and CDR2 is SQIVND (reference sequence). The CDR3 is 16 residues long. V gave up 5 bases and J gave up 2 bases; unmatched junction bases: 7. The CDR3 here is CASSPGSGGHTDTQYF. The CDR3 nucleotides read TGTGCCAGTAGTCCCGGTAGCGGGGGGCACACAGATACGCAGTATTTT.

This clone was seen only a few times. This chain joins TRBV4-1 and TRBJ2-7, with D possibly being TRBD1 (7 bases). This CDR3 is built from 15 residues. The germline V and J ends were trimmed by 2 bases and 6 bases, with 17 bases remaining between them. Germline V CDR1 and CDR2: MGHRA, YSYEKL. CDR3 sequence: CASSQMQGGVGEQYF. DNA of the CDR3: TGCGCCAGCAGCCAAATGCAGGGGGGAGTCGGCGAGCAGTACTTC.

Only a few counts were recorded for this clone. The chain joins TRBV14 to TRBJ1-1; no reliable D call. Germline V gives CDR1 SGHDN, CDR2 FVKESK. The CDR3 contains 13 residues. V dropped 2 bases and J dropped 1 base, with 5 bases sitting between them. The CDR3 DNA sequence: TGTGCCAGCAGCCAATTCAGGAACACTGAAGCTTTCTTT. It codes for CASSQFRNTEAFF.

The rearrangement links TRBV5-6 to TRBJ2-7; 13 nucleotides agree with TRBD2. The germline V gene encodes CDR1 SGHDT and CDR2 YYEEEE. V was clipped by 4 bases and J by 5 bases; unmatched bases: 3. The CDR3 spans 14 residues. CDR3 coding DNA: TGTGCCAGCAGCATCGGACTAGCGGGAGACGAGCAGTACTTC. Its translation is CASSIGLAGDEQYF.

The rearrangement uses TRBV30 and TRBJ2-7, with D perhaps TRBD2 (6 bases). Germline CDR1 GTSNPN, CDR2 SVGIG (reference sequence). This CDR3 has 15 residues. V was trimmed by 3 bases and J by 2 bases, leaving 17 bases between them. This chain's CDR3 is CAWSALGGLTYEQYF. DNA for the CDR3: TGTGCCTGGAGCGCCCTAGGAGGGTTGACCTACGAGCAGTACTTC.

This clone was found a few times. This rearrangement joins TRBV4-1 to TRBJ2-2, with 9 positions matching TRBD2. Losses at the gene ends were 5 bases for V and 4 bases for J; bases not matched to a gene: 8. Germline V gene sequence: CDR1 MGHRA, CDR2 YSYEKL. The CDR3 has 16 amino acids. CDR3 bases: TGCGCCAGCAGCTCTCCCGGGACTAGCTTCACCGGGGAGCTGTTTTTT. This encodes CASSSPGTSFTGELFF.

This clone has only a few counts. V is TRBV10-3 and J is TRBJ2-7, with D possibly being TRBD1 (6 bases). V lost 10 bases, J lost 1 base, and 14 bases lay in between. This CDR3 spans 13 amino acids. From germline, CDR1 is ENHRY and CDR2 SYGVKD. This CDR3 is CATARQVSYEQYF. As DNA, the CDR3 is TGTGCCACCGCCCGACAGGTATCCTACGAGCAGTACTTC.

V gene TRBV2 combines with J gene TRBJ2-7; TRBD2 aligns across 8 bases. The V and J ends lost 5 bases and 4 bases, in that order; junction bases with no gene match: 10. The CDR3 runs to 15 residues. CDR1 and CDR2 from the germline V gene are SNHLY and FYNNEI. As DNA, the CDR3 is TGTGCCAGCAGTCCGGATAGCGGGACGTTTTACGAGCAGTACTTC. Amino acids: CASSPDSGTFYEQYF.

CDR3 protein: CASSFRSTSGANVLTF. The CDR3 DNA is TGTGCCAGCAGTTTTCGGAGTACATCTGGGGCCAACGTCCTGACTTTC. The V call is TRBV28, the J call TRBJ2-6; the D is unclear. Looked up from germline, CDR1 is MDHEN and CDR2 is SYDVKM. Trimming pared 3 bases from V and 1 base from J, leaving 10 bases between. CDR3 length: 16 residues.

The chain uses TRBV11-2 and TRBJ2-7; D gene uncertain. The CDR3 runs to 13 residues. V shed 4 bases and J shed 4 bases, with 11 bases lying between them. CDR1 is SGHAT, CDR2 FQNNGV, per germline. Here the CDR3 DNA reads TGTGCCAGCAGCTCCCCACGGGTATACGAGCAGTACTTC. This translates into CASSSPRVYEQYF. The complete variable domain, with remaining parts taken from reference TRBV11-2 and TRBJ2-7, reads EAGVAQSPRYKIIEKRQSVAFWCNPISGHATLYWYQQILGQGPKLLIQFQNNGVVDDSQLPKDRFSAERLKGVDSTLKIQPAKLEDSAVYLCASSSPRVYEQYFGPGTRLTVT.

This clone showed up just a few times. V usage is TRBV6-1 and J usage is TRBJ1-2; D is perhaps TRBD1 (6 bases). Germline CDR1 MNHNS, CDR2 SASEGT. This CDR3 is built from 13 residues. V lost 7 bases and J 3 bases, leaving 12 bases between the germline ends. The CDR3 here is CASITGKYYGYTF. DNA of the CDR3: TGTGCCAGCATAACAGGGAAATACTATGGCTACACCTTC.

Only a few counts were recorded for this clone. The chain links TRBV4-1 to TRBJ1-2; possibly TRBD1 for D (6 bases). The CDR3 loop spans 14 amino acids. Germline-derived CDR1 and CDR2 are MGHRA and YSYEKL. Between the trimmed V and J ends, which lost 3 bases and 4 bases, there was a span of 12 bases. CDR3 sequence reads: CASSHSDRTYGYTF. The DNA for the CDR3 is TGCGCCAGCAGCCACTCAGACAGGACCTATGGCTACACCTTC.

V is TRBV27 and J is TRBJ2-1, with no clear D. Germline loops: CDR1 MNHEY, CDR2 SMNVEV (reference sequence). V gave up 5 bases and J gave up 4 bases, with 12 bases separating them. The CDR3 consists of 14 residues. CDR3 sequence reads: CASSALGNYNEQFF. The DNA of the CDR3 is TGTGCCAGCAGTGCGCTGGGGAATTACAATGAGCAGTTCTTC.

This clone has more than one count but fewer than ten. Within the sample, other DNA sequences also encode this same CDR3. This chain uses TRBV5-1 with TRBJ2-5, with 8 bases lining up with TRBD2. This CDR3 comprises 13 residues. V lost 7 bases and J lost 2; bases outside the gene matches: 4. Germline loops: CDR1 SGHRS, CDR2 YFSETQ. The CDR3 region has the DNA TGCGCCAGCGGCACTAGCGGACAAGAGACCCAGTACTTC. Translation gives CASGTSGQETQYF.

The chain couples TRBV5-4 to TRBJ2-7, with D uncertain. The CDR3 contains 14 residues. V was cut by 6 bases and J by 7 bases, with 20 bases left in between. The V gene's germline CDR1 is SGHNT and CDR2 YYREEE (reference sequence). The CDR3 sequence is CASTPGDSLREQYF. CDR3 DNA: TGTGCCAGCACCCCAGGAGACTCCCTTAGGGAGCAGTACTTC. Supplemented by reference TRBV5-4 and TRBJ2-7, the full variable domain reads ETGVTQSPTHLIKTRGQQVTLRCSSQSGHNTVSWYQQALGQGPQFIFQYYREEENGRGNFPPRFSGLQFPNYSSELNVNALELDDSALYLCASTPGDSLREQYFGPGTRLTVT.

This clone has more than one count but fewer than ten. The chain uses TRBV28 and TRBJ2-3; D is perhaps TRBD1 (5 bases). Per the germline V gene, CDR1 is MDHEN and CDR2 is SYDVKM. V lost 8 bases to trimming and J lost 3 bases, with 9 bases between them. This CDR3 comprises 12 residues. The CDR3 region is CASCRETDTQYF. In DNA, the CDR3 is TGTGCCAGCTGCAGGGAAACAGATACGCAGTATTTT.

The sample holds a few counts of this clone. The V gene is TRBV4-3, the J gene TRBJ2-3; 8 bases align to TRBD2. The germline V gene encodes CDR1 LGHNA and CDR2 YSLEER. V shed 4 bases and J 7 bases; nucleotides not matched to a gene: 7. The CDR3 runs to 14 residues. The chain's CDR3 is CASSPSGGPYTQYF. The CDR3 DNA is TGCGCCAGCAGCCCCAGCGGGGGCCCATATACGCAGTATTTT.

This clone was counted between two and nine times. V is TRBV5-1 and J is TRBJ1-2, with D possibly being TRBD1 (5 bases). Deletions cut 4 bases from V and 8 bases from J, with 24 bases between. Germline-derived CDR1 and CDR2 are SGHRS and YFSETQ. The CDR3 contains 16 residues. In DNA, the CDR3 is TGCGCCAGCAGCCCGACGAGAGGGCAGGGATCGGGAGGCTACACCTTC. It translates to CASSPTRGQGSGGYTF.

This clone has more than one count but fewer than ten. V usage is TRBV5-8 and J usage is TRBJ2-1; the D call may be TRBD1 or TRBD2 (5 bases each). CDR1 is SGHTS, CDR2 YDEGEE, per germline. CDR3 length equals 15 residues. Trimming pared 4 bases from V and 3 bases from J, leaving 14 bases between. As DNA, the CDR3 is TGTGCCAGCAGCGCCGGGACGGTGGACTACAATGAGCAGTTCTTC. Amino acids: CASSAGTVDYNEQFF.

The gene calls are TRBV9 and TRBJ2-7, with TRBD2 matching over 8 bases. Germline CDR1 and CDR2: SGDLS and YYNGEE. The CDR3 is 15 residues long. With 0 bases clipped from V and 4 bases from J, the junction kept 6 bases outside the gene matches. The CDR3 DNA reads as TGTGCCAGCAGCGTAGACAGCGGGGGATATTACGAGCAGTACTTC. This encodes CASSVDSGGYYEQYF.

V is TRBV27 and J is TRBJ2-3, with 10 bases identical to TRBD2. Germline CDR1 and CDR2: MNHEY and SMNVEV (reference sequence). The CDR3 extends over 17 amino acids. The junction had 12 bases not matched to a gene; V was cut back by 6 bases and J by 3 bases. As DNA, the CDR3 is TGTGCCAGCAGCTTTTACTACGCTAGCGGGAGTACAGATACGCAGTATTTT. It is translated as CASSFYYASGSTDTQYF.